This T cell receptor (beta chain) was documented in a study of T cell changes during pregnancy in multiple sclerosis. Assay: immunoSEQ multiplex PCR; the TCRdb copy retains only in-frame clones and omits some. Of 80,000 or so clones in the sample, roughly 94% are singletons; the top ten hold about 3%. The CDR3 is made up of 15 amino acids. Germline V lookup: CDR1 SGHTA, CDR2 FQGTGA. J was trimmed by 5 bases and V by 3 bases; bases with no gene match: 7. This TCR was recovered from a female donor with multiple sclerosis, enrolled in a pregnancy study. The V and J genes are TRBV7-3 and TRBJ2-5, with 9 bases fitting TRBD1. The sample here was peripheral blood, taken before pregnancy. CDR3 residues: CASSLKQGAGETQYF. The CDR3 DNA reads TGTGCCAGCAGCTTGAAACAGGGGGCGGGGGAGACCCAGTACTTC.